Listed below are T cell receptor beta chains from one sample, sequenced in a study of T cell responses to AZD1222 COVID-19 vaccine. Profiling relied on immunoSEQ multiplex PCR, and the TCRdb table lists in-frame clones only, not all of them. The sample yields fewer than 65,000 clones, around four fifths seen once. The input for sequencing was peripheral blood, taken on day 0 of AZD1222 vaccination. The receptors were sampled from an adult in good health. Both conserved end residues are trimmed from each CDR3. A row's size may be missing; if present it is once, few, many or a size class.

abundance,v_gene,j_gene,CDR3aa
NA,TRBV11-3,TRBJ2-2,ASSLSTGRGELF
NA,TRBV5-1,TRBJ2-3,ASSLRAGSTDTQY
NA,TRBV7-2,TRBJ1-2,ASSLALRGQGYT
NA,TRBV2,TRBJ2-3,ASSVRLTTDTQY
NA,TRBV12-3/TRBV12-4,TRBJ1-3,ASSLGSGNTIY
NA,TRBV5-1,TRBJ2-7,ASSLVGQLYEQY
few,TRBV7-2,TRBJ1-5,ASSPQGYQPQH
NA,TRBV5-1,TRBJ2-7,ASSFKTGEGEQY
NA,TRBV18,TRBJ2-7,ASSPPTGPYEQY
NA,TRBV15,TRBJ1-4,ATSRDHGGMGEKLF
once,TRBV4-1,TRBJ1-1,ATSGTGDMNTEAF
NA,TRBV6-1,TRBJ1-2,ASSDQTGTRTNYGYT
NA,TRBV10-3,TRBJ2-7,AITGQGGEQY
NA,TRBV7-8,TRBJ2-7,ASSTGTTREQY
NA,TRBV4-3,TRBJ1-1,ASSQGTAMNTEAF
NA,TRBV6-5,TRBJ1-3,ASSFGQGGRNTIY
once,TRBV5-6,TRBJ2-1,ASSSSGTSGYNEQF
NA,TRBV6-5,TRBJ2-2,ASSFHVGELF
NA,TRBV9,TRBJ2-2,ASSQTGNTGELF
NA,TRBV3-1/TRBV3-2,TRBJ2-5,ASSQESLRGQETQY
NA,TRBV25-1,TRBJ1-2,ASSERQGQGGGYT
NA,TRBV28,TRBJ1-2,ASRLTQKGYT
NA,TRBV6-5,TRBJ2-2,ASSYRPSDGTGELF
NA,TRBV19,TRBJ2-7,ASRTQSGNSYEQY
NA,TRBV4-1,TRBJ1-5,ASSLLDSNQPQH
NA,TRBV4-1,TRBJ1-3,ASSLTGEPGNTIY
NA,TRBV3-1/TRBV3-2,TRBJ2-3,ASSQWGAGAVDTQY
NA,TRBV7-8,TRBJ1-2,ASSSTPTGGNYGYT
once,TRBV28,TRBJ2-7,ASSYDSYEQY
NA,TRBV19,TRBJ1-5,ATTLRGINQPQH
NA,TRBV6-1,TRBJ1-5,ASSEANLGGQPQH
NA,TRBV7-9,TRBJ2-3,ASSFRAEITDTQY
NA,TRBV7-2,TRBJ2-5,ASRRGGYQETQY
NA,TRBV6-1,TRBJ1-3,ASSGRQGESGNTIY
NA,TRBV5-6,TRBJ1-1,ASGSVVNTEAF
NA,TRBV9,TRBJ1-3,ASSAIGTAGNTIY
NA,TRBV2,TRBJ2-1,ASSDKRSYNEQF
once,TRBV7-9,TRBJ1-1,ASTKDSLNTEAF
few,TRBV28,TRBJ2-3,ASRDAGGRVDTQY
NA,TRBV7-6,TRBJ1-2,ASSPQQGWYYGYT
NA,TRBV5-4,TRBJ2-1,ASSPKQGNEQF
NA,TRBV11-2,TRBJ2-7,ASSPPAGGAEQY
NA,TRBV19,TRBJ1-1,ASEYGF
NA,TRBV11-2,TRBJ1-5,ASSLTGTGQPQH
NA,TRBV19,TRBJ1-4,ASTRTGGNEKLF
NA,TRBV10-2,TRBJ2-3,ASSEHNTDTQY
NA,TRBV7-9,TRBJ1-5,ASSLVGLGRADQPQH
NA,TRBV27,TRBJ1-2,ASSLHPGYGYT